The sequence of this T cell receptor (beta chain) was determined in a study of blood T cell repertoires in COVID-19. Trimming took 4 bases from V and 7 from J; bases not matched to a gene: 10. The CDR3 loop spans 15 amino acids. Germline V lookup: CDR1 SGHRS, CDR2 YFSETQ. Original data processing: Quantification of nucleated cells was approximated via reference gene primer amplification. Profiled with immunoSEQ multiplex PCR; TCRdb holds only in-frame clones, not every one. V, J and clone size reflect that table, while D and trimming were determined from the DNA. The data contain 250,000 or so clones, 84% of them singletons.

Material for sequencing was peripheral blood. The receptor comes from a middle-aged woman who had recovered from COVID-19. The V gene is TRBV5-1, the J gene TRBJ1-4; 7 nucleotides agree with TRBD1. CDR3 sequence (DNA): TGCGCCAGCAGCGGGTCGACAGGGCGAAGTGAAAAACTGTTTTTT. Protein: CASSGSTGRSEKLFF. Full variable domain (remainder filled in from reference TRBV5-1 and TRBJ1-4): KAGVTQTPRYLIKTRGQQVTLSCSPISGHRSVSWYQQTPGQGLQFLFEYFSETQRNKGNFPGRFSGRQFSNSRSEMNVSTLELGDSALYLCASSGSTGRSEKLFFGSGTQLSVL.